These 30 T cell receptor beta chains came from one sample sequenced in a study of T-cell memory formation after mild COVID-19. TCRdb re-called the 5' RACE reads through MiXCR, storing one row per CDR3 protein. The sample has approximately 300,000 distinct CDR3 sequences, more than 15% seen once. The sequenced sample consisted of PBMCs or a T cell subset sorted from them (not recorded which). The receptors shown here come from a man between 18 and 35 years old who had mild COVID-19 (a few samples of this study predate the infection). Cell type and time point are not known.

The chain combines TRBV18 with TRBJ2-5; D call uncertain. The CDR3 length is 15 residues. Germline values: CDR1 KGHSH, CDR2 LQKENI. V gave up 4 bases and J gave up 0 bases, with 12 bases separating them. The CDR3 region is CASSLIITNQETQYF. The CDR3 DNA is TGTGCCAGCTCACTCATAATAACCAACCAAGAGACCCAGTACTTC.

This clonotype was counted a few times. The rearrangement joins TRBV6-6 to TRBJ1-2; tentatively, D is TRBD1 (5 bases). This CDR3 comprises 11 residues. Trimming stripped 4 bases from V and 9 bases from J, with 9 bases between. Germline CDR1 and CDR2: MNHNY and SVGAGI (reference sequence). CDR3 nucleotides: TGTGCCAGCAGTTTCCAGGGAAGCTACACCTTC. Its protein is CASSFQGSYTF.

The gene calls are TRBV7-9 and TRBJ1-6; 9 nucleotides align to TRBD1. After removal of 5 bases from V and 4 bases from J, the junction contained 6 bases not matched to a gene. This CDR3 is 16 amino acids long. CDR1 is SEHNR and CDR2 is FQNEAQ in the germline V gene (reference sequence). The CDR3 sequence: CASSPGTGTYNSPLHF. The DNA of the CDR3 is TGTGCCAGCAGCCCCGGGACAGGGACTTATAATTCACCCCTCCACTTT.

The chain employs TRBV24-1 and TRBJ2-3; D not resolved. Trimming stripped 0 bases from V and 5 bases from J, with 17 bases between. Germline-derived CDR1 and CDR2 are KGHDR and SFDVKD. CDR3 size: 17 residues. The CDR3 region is CATSDLHFRFPVDTQYF. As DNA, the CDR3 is TGTGCCACCAGTGATTTGCACTTCCGTTTTCCGGTAGATACGCAGTATTTT.

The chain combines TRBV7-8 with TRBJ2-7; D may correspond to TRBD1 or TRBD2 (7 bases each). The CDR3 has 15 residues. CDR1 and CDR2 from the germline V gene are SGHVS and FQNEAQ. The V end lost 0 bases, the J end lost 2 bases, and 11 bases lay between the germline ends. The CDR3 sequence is CASSLAQGGTYEQYF. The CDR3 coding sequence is TGTGCCAGCAGCTTAGCCCAGGGGGGGACCTACGAGCAGTACTTC.

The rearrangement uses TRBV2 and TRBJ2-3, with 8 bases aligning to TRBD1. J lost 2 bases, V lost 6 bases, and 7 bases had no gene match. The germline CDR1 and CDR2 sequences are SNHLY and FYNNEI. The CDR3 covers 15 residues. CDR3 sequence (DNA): TGTGCCAGCAGCATACGGACAGGGCACACAGATACGCAGTATTTT. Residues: CASSIRTGHTDTQYF.

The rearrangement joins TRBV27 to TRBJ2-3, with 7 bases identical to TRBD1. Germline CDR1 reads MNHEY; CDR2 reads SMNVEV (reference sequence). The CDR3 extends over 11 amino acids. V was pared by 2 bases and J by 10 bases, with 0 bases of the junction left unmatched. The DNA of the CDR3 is TGTGCCAGCAGTTTACAGGGGGCGCAGTATTTT. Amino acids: CASSLQGAQYF.

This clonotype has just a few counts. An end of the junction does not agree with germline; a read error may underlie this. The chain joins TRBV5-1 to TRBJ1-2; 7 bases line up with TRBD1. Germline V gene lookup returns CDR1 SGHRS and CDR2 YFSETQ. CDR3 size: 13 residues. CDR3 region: CASSLAPGQRQRF. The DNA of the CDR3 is TGCGCCAGCAGCTTGGCCCCGGGACAGAGGCAACGGTTC.

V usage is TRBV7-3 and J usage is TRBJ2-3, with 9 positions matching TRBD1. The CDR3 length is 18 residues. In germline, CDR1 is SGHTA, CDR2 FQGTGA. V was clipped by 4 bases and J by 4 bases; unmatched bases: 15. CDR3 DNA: TGTGCCAGCAGCTCCGTCGAGACCGGGACAGGGTCGCCAGATACGCAGTATTTT. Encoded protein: CASSSVETGTGSPDTQYF.

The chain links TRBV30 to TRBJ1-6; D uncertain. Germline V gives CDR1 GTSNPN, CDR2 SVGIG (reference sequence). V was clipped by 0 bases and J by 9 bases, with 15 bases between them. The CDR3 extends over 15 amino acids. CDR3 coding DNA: TGTGCCTGGAGTGTACGAGGGCACGGGATTTCACCCCTCCACTTT. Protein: CAWSVRGHGISPLHF.

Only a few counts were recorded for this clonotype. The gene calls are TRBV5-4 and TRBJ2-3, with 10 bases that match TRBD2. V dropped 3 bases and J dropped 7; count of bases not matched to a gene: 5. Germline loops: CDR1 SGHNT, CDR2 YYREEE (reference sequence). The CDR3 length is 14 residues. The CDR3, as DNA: TGTGCCAGCAGCTACAGCGGGGGGGCTAATACGCAGTATTTT. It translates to CASSYSGGANTQYF. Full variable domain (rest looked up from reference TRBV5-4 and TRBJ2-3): ETGVTQSPTHLIKTRGQQVTLRCSSQSGHNTVSWYQQALGQGPQFIFQYYREEENGRGNFPPRFSGLQFPNYSSELNVNALELDDSALYLCASSYSGGANTQYFGPGTRLTVL.

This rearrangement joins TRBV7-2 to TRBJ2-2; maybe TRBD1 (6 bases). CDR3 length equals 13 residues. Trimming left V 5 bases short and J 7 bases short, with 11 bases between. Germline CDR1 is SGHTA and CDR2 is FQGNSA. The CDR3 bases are TGTGCCAGCAGCACTATCAGGGGCGGGGAGCTGTTTTTT. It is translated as CASSTIRGGELFF.

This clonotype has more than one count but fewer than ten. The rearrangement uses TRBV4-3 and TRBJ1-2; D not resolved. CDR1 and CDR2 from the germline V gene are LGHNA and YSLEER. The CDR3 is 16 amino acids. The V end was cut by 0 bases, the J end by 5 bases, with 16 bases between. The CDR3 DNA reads TGCGCCAGCAGCCAAGAAACCGGCAGGAGAAAGTATGGCTACACCTTC. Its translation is CASSQETGRRKYGYTF.

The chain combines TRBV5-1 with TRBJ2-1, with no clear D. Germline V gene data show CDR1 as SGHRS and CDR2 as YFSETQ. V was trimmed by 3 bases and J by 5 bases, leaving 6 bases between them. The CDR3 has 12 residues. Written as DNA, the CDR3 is TGCGCCAGCAGCTCATATAACAATGAGCAGTTCTTC. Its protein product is CASSSYNNEQFF.

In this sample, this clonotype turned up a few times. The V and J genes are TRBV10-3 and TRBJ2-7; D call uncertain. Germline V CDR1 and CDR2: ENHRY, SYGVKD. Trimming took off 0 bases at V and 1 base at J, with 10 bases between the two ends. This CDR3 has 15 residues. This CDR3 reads CAISESTDGSYEQYF. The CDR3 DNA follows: TGTGCCATCAGTGAGTCGACGGACGGTTCCTACGAGCAGTACTTC.

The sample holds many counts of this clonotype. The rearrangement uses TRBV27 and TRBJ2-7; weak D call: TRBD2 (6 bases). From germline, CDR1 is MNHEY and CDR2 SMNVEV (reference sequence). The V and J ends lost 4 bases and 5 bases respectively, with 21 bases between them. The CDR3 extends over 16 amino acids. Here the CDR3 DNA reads TGTGCCAGCAGTTGGCCGGAGGGAATAGGTCGGGACGAGCAGTACGTC. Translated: CASSWPEGIGRDEQYV.

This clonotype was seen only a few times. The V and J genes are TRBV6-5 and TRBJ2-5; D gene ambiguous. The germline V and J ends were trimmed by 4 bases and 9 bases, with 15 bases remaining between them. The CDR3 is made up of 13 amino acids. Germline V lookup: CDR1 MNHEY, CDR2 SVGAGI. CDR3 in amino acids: CASSWTVGVAQYF. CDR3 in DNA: TGTGCCAGCAGTTGGACGGTTGGGGTAGCCCAGTACTTC.

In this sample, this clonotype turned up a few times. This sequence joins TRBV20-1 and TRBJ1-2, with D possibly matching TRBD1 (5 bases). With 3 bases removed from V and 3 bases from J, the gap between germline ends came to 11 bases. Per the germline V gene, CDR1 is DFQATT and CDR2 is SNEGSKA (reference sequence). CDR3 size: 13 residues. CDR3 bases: TGCAGTGCTAGTGTCGGGGCGGACTATGGCTACACCTTC. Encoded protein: CSASVGADYGYTF.

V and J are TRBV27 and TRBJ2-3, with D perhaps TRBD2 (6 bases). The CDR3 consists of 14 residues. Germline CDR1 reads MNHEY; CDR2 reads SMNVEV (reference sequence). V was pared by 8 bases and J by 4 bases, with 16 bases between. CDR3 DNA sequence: TGTGCCAGCGGCGGGGCAGGGAGCCCAGATACGCAGTATTTT. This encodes CASGGAGSPDTQYF.

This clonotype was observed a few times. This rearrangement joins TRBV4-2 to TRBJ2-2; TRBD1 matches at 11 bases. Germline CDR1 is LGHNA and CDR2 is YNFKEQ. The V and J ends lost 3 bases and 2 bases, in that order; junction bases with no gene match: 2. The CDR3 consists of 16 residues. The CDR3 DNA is TGTGCCAGCAGCCACGGGACAGGGGGTAACACCGGGGAGCTGTTTTTT. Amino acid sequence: CASSHGTGGNTGELFF.

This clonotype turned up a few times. In DNA form, the CDR3 reads TGCGCCAGCAGCTTTGACCCTAGCGGGGTCGACAATGAGCAGTTCTTC. Translating gives CASSFDPSGVDNEQFF. The V call is TRBV5-1, the J call TRBJ2-1; the match to TRBD2 covers 9 bases. The V and J ends lost 2 bases and 5 bases, in that order; junction bases with no gene match: 8. Germline-derived CDR1 and CDR2 are SGHRS and YFSETQ. The CDR3 totals 16 residues.

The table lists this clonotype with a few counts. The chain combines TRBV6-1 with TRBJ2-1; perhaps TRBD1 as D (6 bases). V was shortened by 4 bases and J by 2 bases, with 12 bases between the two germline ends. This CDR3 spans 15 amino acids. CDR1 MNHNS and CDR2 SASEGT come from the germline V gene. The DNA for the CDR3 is TGTGCCAGCAGTGCCCTGACAGGCACCTACAATGAGCAGTTCTTC. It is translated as CASSALTGTYNEQFF.

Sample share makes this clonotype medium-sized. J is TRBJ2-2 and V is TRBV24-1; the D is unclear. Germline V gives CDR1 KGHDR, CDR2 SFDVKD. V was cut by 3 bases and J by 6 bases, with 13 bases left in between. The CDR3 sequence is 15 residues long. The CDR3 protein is CATSDESRTSGELFF. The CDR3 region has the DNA TGTGCCACCAGTGATGAGAGTAGGACCTCCGGGGAGCTGTTTTTT.

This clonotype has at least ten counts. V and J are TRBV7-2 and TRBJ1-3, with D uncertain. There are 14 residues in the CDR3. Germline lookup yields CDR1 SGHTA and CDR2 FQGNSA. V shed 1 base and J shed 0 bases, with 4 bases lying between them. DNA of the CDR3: TGTGCCAGCAGCTTAGGAGTCTCTGGAAACACCATATATTTT. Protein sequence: CASSLGVSGNTIYF.

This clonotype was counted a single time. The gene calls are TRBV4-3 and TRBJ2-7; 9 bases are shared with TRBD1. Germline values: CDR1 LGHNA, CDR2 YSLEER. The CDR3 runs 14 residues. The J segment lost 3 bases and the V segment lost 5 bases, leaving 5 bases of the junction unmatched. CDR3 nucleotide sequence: TGCGCCAGCAGCATAGGACAGGGGAGCTACGAGCAGTACTTC. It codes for CASSIGQGSYEQYF.

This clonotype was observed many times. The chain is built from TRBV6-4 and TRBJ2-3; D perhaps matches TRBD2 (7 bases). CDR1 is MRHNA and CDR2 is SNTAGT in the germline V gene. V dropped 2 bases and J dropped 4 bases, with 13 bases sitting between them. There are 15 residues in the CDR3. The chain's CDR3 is CASSDEGGAADTQYF. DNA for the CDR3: TGTGCCAGCAGTGACGAGGGGGGGGCCGCAGATACGCAGTATTTT.

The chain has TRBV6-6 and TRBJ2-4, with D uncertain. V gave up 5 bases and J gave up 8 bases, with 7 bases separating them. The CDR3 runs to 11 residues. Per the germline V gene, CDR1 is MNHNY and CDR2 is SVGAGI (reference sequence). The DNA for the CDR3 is TGTGCCAGCAGTCACCAGGACATTCAGTACTTC. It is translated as CASSHQDIQYF.

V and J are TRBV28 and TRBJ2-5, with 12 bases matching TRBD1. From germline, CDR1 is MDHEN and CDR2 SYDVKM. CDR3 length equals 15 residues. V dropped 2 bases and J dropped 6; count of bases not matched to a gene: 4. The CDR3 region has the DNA TGTGCCAGCAGTTTAGGGGGACAGGGGGCAAAGACCCAGTACTTC. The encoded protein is CASSLGGQGAKTQYF.

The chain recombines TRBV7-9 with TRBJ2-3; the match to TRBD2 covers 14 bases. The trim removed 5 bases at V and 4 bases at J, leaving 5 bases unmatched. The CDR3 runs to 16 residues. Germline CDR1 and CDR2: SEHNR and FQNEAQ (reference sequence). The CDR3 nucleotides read TGTGCCAGCAGCCCGACTAGCGGGGGGGCCGCAGATACGCAGTATTTT. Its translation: CASSPTSGGAADTQYF.

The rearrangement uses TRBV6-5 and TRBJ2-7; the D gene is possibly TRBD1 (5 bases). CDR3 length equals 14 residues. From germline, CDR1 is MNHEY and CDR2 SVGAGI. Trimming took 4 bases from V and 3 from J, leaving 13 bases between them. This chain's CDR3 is CASSSSGRGYEQYF. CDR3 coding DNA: TGTGCCAGCAGTTCGTCCGGTAGGGGCTACGAGCAGTACTTC.